This TCR beta chain was recovered during a study of blood T cell repertoires in COVID-19 (dated by TCRdb to about 2020). About the study as a whole: Samples from collaborators originated in the United States, Italy and Spain and spanned both the acute and convalescent phases of COVID-19. The prospective study material was composed of cDNA or gDNA derived from T cells, B-cell-depleted T cells, or PBMCs. Subjects who had been exposed to COVID-19, were actively infected with it, or had recovered from it provided the deeply sampled blood TCRbeta repertoires that made up the dataset. A freely available public database, intended as a resource for researchers studying the immune response to SARS-CoV-2, is where the repertoires were released. Samples came from the ongoing ImmuneRACE study (first 160 participants) plus 1,254 subjects from 6 global collaborators. A de-identified subject ID, COVID-19 status, age in years and sex were almost always included in the sample metadata. Where available, HLA class I and class II types were obtained from metadata supplied by the sample provider rather than from assay-based typing. The research as a whole found: How much clinical and demographic metadata was included differed by source and by participant, and the metadata was provided uncurated.

Points on this clone: Its recognized antigen is unknown. No quality values exist for individual bases; no much larger clone is one base distant.

The immunoSEQ Assay, a bias-controlled multiplex PCR, was used to amplify TCRbeta CDR3 regions from genomic DNA. Per the source publication's procedure: Within the assay, amplification of reference gene primers was used to estimate how many nucleated cells each sample contained. Sequence reads were collapsed and filtered to measure the absolute abundance of every unique TCRbeta CDR3 rearrangement. Productive Simpson clonality was computed per sample as the square root of Simpson's diversity index over productive rearrangements. Imported from immuneACCESS, the table was reduced by TCRdb to in-frame sequences with V and J called. These copies leave out some clones; in studies compared against another copy, an unresolved V gene accounts for under half, and the cause of the remainder is not known. The V and J calls and clone size were taken over from that table, and D and trimming were inferred from the DNA. In all, the sample holds about 150,000 clones, and more than 65% of those were seen once. The ten most abundant clones make up about a tenth of the sample.

Trimming costs V 6 bases and J 5 bases, and their ends lie 22 bases apart. Spanning cysteine to phenylalanine, the CDR3 consists of 16 amino acids. The DNA shown is the 48-base CDR3, in frame from base 1. The germline V gene yields MNHEY for CDR1 and SVGAGI for CDR2. Each collaborating institution followed its own protocols to collect whole blood in K2EDTA tubes. For TCRbeta analysis, collaborators shipped samples as frozen whole blood, isolated PBMCs, or DNA extracted from either of those sample types. The rearranged chain carries TRBV6-5 and TRBJ1-2, and the D gene may be TRBD1, 5 bases matching. Sequenced sample: peripheral blood. This clonotype was sampled from a man in his sixties or seventies with active or convalescent COVID-19. The nucleotide sequence is TGTGCCAGCAGCTACCTTCCGACAGATTACAAATATGGCTACACCTTC. Its coded protein is CASSYLPTDYKYGYTF.